This TCR beta chain came from a study of cytomegalovirus exposure and HLA in healthy donors (dated by TCRdb to the late 2010s). Some background on the complete study: According to an earlier analysis of 587 of the donors, about 179 million T cells yielded 100 million or so unique TCR beta sequences and roughly 280 Gb of sequence data. An earlier analysis of 500 to 750 of the donors applied high-throughput TCR beta sequencing to assess whether each TCR beta V gene segment acted as functional or pseudogenic. The study used immunosequencing to profile the T cell repertoires of approximately 630 subjects and linked those repertoires to cytomegalovirus serostatus. Alongside the repertoire data, information on donor age, sex, ethnicity and CMV serostatus was compiled. Class I and class II HLA loci were covered by the typing at four-digit resolution. Roughly 300 gigabases of sequencing data and approximately 92 million unique TCR sequences made up an early release that covered 640 HLA-typed donors. The number of typed donors differed by locus: about 629-640 for A, B, C, DRB1 and DQB1; roughly 510 for DQA1; approximately 610 for DPA1; and roughly 470 for DPB1. In a later analysis, previously published TCR beta repertoires from fewer than 750 donors were re-analyzed and high-resolution HLA genotyping was added so that TCR occurrence patterns could be studied. Among 398 genotyped donors of the cohort, an average of 235,054 unique TCR beta nucleotide sequences were sequenced per donor, 15% to 20% of them non-productive. The study was designed to test whether signatures of past pathogen exposure could be identified by cataloging public T cell receptors. A separate validation cohort of roughly 130 different subjects was used in addition to the roughly 640-subject first cohort. All discovery cohort repertoires had been generated on a single sequencing platform. The study combined high-throughput TCR immunosequencing, statistical association of individual TCRs with disease status, and machine learning to predict cytomegalovirus infection status. Rather than drawing on any new phenotypic data, the later analysis identified candidate immune exposures from TCR beta sequences and the way those sequences occurred across donors. Of the 398 genotyped donors, 75% to 85% were placed in the genetic ancestry cluster associated with self-reported Caucasian donors. Because of strong linkage in the cohort, four to six DR-DQ haplotypes were treated as single units for association and clustering. In a later genetic analysis, genome-wide SNP genotypes for about three fifths of the roughly 670 donors were used, and that subset was treated as a discovery cohort.

Libraries were made using the immunoSEQ multiplex PCR assay. A mixture of 60 forward primers for TCR Vbeta segments and 13 reverse primers for TCR Jbeta segments was used in the multiplex PCR. Amplification of the CDR3 region of rearranged TCR beta genes was performed with a multiplex PCR assay on genomic DNA. On the Illumina HiSeq System, the amplified TCR beta libraries were sequenced as 87-base-pair reads. The authors' pipeline ran thus. Across the 600 to 700 repertoires, a later analysis counted around 80 million unique TCR beta chains, about 10 million of which were shared by at least two donors. Raw reads were error-corrected and collapsed into unique sequences with a nearest-neighbor algorithm that merged closely related sequences to remove PCR and sequencing errors. Alignment of CDR3 sequences to IMGT reference sequences was used to assign V, D and J gene segments. For a sequence to be retained, at least a six-nucleotide match to both a V gene segment and a J gene segment was required. Rearrangements were called productive when the CDR3 lacked stop codons and stayed in frame with V and J; all others were non-productive. CDR3 was defined according to IMGT convention as the region running from the second conserved V-encoded cysteine to the conserved J-encoded phenylalanine. In an earlier analysis of around 600 of the donors, sequences lacking an unambiguous match to a single V gene segment were excluded. An earlier analysis of 550 to 650 of the donors classified V segments as functional when productive rearrangements were above 56.7% and as segregating when the standard deviation between donors was above 5%. To diagnose cytomegalovirus status from the catalog of TCR beta chain sequences, a statistical classification framework was built. A later analysis assigned V and J genes by comparing TCR nucleotide sequences with IMGT/GENE-DB human TR gene sequences. A later analysis assigned CDR3 sequences and most-parsimonious VDJ recombination scenarios with the TCRdist pipeline. In a later analysis, every TCR beta chain was defined by the combination of its CDR3 amino acid sequence and its V-gene family, and reads without a unique V-gene family were dropped. As a way to deal with suspected cross-contamination and a sequencing artifact, a later analysis dropped 500 to 700 nucleotide sequences that were highly shared and had low generation probability. A later analysis calculated a clonal expansion index for each public chain from normalized within-repertoire ranks of inferred template counts. In a later analysis, generation probabilities were computed with a VDJ recombination model fitted to out-of-frame rearrangements, and the resulting probabilities were checked against IGoR. In a later analysis, TCR-TCR, TCR-HLA and TCR-CMV co-occurrence was scored with hypergeometric tests, and a repertoire-size bias correction was applied to TCR pairs. To estimate false discovery rates, a later analysis permuted the HLA or CMV assignments 20 times. A later analysis grouped co-occurring TCRs with DBSCAN, adding TCRdist sequence similarity when clustering within HLA-allele-positive subsets. Repertoires with fewer than 30,000 or more than 120,000 public chains, plus five repertoires with anomalous nucleotide sharing, were excluded from co-occurrence clustering. In its TCRdb copy, this immuneACCESS table keeps in-frame sequences only and misses some clones. Where compared with another copy, unresolved V genes explain less than half of these, and the others have no known cause. Clone size and V and J calls were adopted from that table, with D and trimming inferred from the DNA. For this sample, the table gives about 110,000 clones. Jointly, the top ten make up under 0.7% of the sample.

Overall study outcomes, separate from this receptor: Correlated functional status among segregating V segments might be attributable to linkage disequilibrium, but an unknown experimental factor could not be ruled out. CMV serostatus was the only immune exposure information available for the cohort. In a later analysis, the rate of TCR association differed among HLA loci, with DRB1 alleles having the most associated TCRs and HLA-C alleles having the fewest. A cluster of highly shared sequence variants was judged likely to be a technical artifact of the sequencing pipeline. According to a later genetic analysis, donors in an Asian-associated ancestry cluster had fewer N-insertions in productive TCRs than the approximately 700-donor mean. In vitro tests confirmed that a few of the cytomegalovirus-associated TCR beta chains recognize cytomegalovirus antigens. Roughly uniform sequencing depth across donors was assumed in presence/absence analyses, although this assumption may not hold. Because some donors lacked HLA typing at each locus, the association tests relied only on the typed subset. The study gave a list of 150 to 200 TCR beta chains associated with cytomegalovirus. An earlier analysis of approximately 600 of the donors showed that most TCR beta V segments appeared in productive rearrangements either about 90% or about 30% of the time, which broadly matched IMGT annotations. According to a later analysis, most CMV-associated TCR beta chains appeared to be HLA-restricted, and the HLA associations seemed to be driven largely by CMV exposure. A further reported finding was that TCR beta sequences accurately predicted the HLA-A and HLA-B alleles for most subjects in the first cohort. An association between a missense DCLRE1C variant and V-gene and J-gene trimming of TCR beta chains was found in a later genetic analysis and replicated in an independent cohort. Over 15 rarely observed V segments, including chromosome 9 orphons, were excluded from the earlier analysis of a few hundred of the donors because counts were too low. In a later analysis, HLA-associated TCR beta chains were found to be more clonally expanded and to have lower generation probabilities than equally common non-associated chains. According to the authors, the approach could potentially be generalized to other disease states and immunological phenotypes. A later analysis reported that several top co-occurrence clusters appeared linked to parvovirus B19, influenza, CMV and Epstein-Barr virus. Some IMGT-functional V segments, including TRBV6-2 and TRBV6-3, could not be told apart with the 87-base-pair reads, so those segments were excluded. In this cohort, only TCR beta chains were sequenced, and detectable features were limited by the absence of alpha or paired-chain data. Most TCR sequences were observed very rarely across donors, whereas some public TCRs were present in many individuals. When HLA alleles, especially DR and DQ, strongly co-occurred, TCR associations were difficult to assign to individual alleles. Cytomegalovirus status was reported to be diagnosed by the classifier with high specificity and sensitivity in both the original and validation cohorts. Specific HLA alleles were associated with roughly 17,000 TCR beta sequences at a false discovery rate of 0.05 in a later analysis.

As concerns this clone: The target of this receptor is not known.

In total, about 650 healthy bone marrow donors made up the cohort. At the time of sampling, every cohort member was nominally healthy, though immune exposures that went unrecorded were likely present. The donor tested CMV seronegative, placing the donor among the approximately 360 seronegative members of the cohort. Every donor gave a peripheral blood sample, and the peripheral blood mononuclear cells from that sample were used for TCR beta sequencing. The Qiagen DNeasy Blood Extraction Kit was used to extract genomic DNA from the blood cell samples. Including the terminal cysteine and phenylalanine, the CDR3 comprises 15 residues. The DNA shown is the 45-base CDR3, in frame from base 1. The germline V and J ends show losses of 0 bases and 6 bases respectively, and no gene match explains 3 bases of the junction. Based on the germline V gene (reference sequence), the CDR1 and CDR2 sequences are SGHKS and YYEKEE.

Sample: PBMCs. The chain was built from TRBV5-5 and TRBJ1-5; 10 middle bases align to TRBD1. The clonotype originates from a man aged 45-65 years in good health and CMV-seronegative. The sequence in DNA is TGTGCCAGCAGCTTGGAAGGACAGGGGGGTCAGCCCCAGCATTTT. This codes for CASSLEGQGGQPQHF.